This T cell receptor (beta chain) was retrieved from a study of T-cell reconstitution after alpha-beta-depleted transplantation in children (dated by TCRdb to the mid-2010s). Concerning the study at large: The study quantitatively tracked T-cell immune reconstitution after TCRalphabeta/CD19-depleted allogeneic hematopoietic cell transplantation in children using TCR repertoire profiling.

The library came from PCR. Sequencing relied on an Illumina HiSeq 2500. Molecular barcoding was employed in the preparation of TCR libraries, with unique molecular identifiers being used to normalize TCRbeta repertoire quantification. TCRdb's own reprocessing of the public reads used fastp at Q25 and MiXCR and kept productive beta chains. All rows with the same CDR3 protein become a single entry with the most common DNA and genes. In all, the sample holds some 290,000 distinct CDR3 sequences, and more than 9% of those were seen once. Over 9.5% of the sample belongs to the ten largest clones. CDR1 is given as SQVTM and CDR2 as ANQGSEA, both from the germline V gene. CDR3 length: 15 amino acids, cysteine to phenylalanine. Kept here is only the CDR3 DNA, which spans 45 bases and is read in frame from base 1. V has 4 bases trimmed and J has 4 bases trimmed; junction bases matching no gene number 12. Notes on this clonotype: There is no known antigen for this receptor. No much larger clone is present one base from it, and per-base qualities are unavailable.

Here the chain combines TRBV29-1 and TRBJ1-2; TRBD1 fits 7 bases in the junction. The TCR comes from a human donor who donated a stem cell graft to a child with SCID. The sequencing here drew on PBMCs from the stem cell graft donor, taken from the stem cell graft. The DNA is TGCAGCGTTGTAGGGTACAGGGGCGGCGGCTATGGCTACACCTTC. This sequence encodes CSVVGYRGGGYGYTF.